This T cell receptor (beta chain) was sequenced in a study of T cell responses to AZD1222 COVID-19 vaccine. Second-dose recipients at about 4 or about 12 weeks were treated as one pooled group. Repertoires were generated with immunoSEQ multiplex PCR, while TCRdb's copy carries only in-frame clones and drops some. Among roughly 120,000 clones listed, 85% to 95% were seen once. General study points: A reported finding is that nearly half of spike-specific TCRs target unmutated variant regions. Following two doses of AZD1222, Spike-specific TCR breadth and depth rose. Sampling captured repertoires only after the peak T cell response.

The V and J ends lost 3 bases and 1 base respectively, with 8 bases between them. This CDR3 has 14 amino acids. Germline values: CDR1 SGHRS, CDR2 YFSETQ. A remark on this clone: Its antigen is not known.

This sample comprised peripheral blood, obtained 28 days after the second AZD1222 dose. This receptor was obtained from an adult who received the AZD1222 COVID-19 vaccine. The V and J genes are TRBV5-1 and TRBJ1-5; D unresolved. The DNA for the CDR3 is TGCGCCAGCAGCTCCGGGTTAAGCAATCAGCCCCAGCATTTT. This encodes CASSSGLSNQPQHF.